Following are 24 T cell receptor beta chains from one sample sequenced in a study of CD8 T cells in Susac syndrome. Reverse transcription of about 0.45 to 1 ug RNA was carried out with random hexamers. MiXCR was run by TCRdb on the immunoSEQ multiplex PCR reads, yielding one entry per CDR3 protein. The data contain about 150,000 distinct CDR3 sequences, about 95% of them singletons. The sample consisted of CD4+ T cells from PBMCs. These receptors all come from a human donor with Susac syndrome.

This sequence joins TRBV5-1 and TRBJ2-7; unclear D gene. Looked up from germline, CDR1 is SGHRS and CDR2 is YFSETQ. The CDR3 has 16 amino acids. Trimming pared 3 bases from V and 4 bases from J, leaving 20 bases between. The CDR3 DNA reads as TGCGCCAGCAGCTCCCTTCTGGGAAAGGGAACATACGAGCAGTACTTC. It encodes CASSSLLGKGTYEQYF.

CDR3 sequence reads: CASSKARGQRSGELFF. In nucleotides, the CDR3 is TGTGCCAGCAGCAAAGCGCGGGGACAGAGGTCCGGGGAGCTGTTTTTT. The V and J genes are TRBV21-1 and TRBJ2-2; the table's D call of TRBD1 was not tested on the DNA. TRBV21-1 is flagged as a pseudogene. The CDR3 has 16 amino acids.

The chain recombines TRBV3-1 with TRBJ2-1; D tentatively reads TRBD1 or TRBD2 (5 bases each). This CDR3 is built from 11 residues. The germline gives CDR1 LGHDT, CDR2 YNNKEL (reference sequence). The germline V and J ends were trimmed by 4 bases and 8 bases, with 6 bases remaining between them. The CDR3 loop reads CASSRGDEQFF. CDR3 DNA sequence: TGTGCCAGCAGCCGAGGGGATGAGCAGTTCTTC.

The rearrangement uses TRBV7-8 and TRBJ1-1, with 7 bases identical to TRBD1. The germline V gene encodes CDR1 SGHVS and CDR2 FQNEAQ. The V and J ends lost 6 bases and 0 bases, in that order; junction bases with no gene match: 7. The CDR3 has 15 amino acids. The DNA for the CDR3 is TGTGCCAGCAGACAGCCCGGGACAGTGAACACTGAAGCTTTCTTT. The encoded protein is CASRQPGTVNTEAFF. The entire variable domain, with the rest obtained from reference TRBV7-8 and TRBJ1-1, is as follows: GAGVSQSPRYKVAKRGQDVALRCDPISGHVSLFWYQQALGQGPEFLTYFQNEAQLDKSGLPSDRFFAERPEGSVSTLKIQRTQQEDSAVYLCASRQPGTVNTEAFFGQGTRLTVV.

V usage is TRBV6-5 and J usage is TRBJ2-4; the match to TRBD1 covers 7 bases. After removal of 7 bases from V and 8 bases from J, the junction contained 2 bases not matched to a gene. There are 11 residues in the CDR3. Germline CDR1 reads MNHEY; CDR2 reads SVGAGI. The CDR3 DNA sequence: TGTGCCAGCACCGACAGGGACATTCAGTACTTC. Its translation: CASTDRDIQYF.

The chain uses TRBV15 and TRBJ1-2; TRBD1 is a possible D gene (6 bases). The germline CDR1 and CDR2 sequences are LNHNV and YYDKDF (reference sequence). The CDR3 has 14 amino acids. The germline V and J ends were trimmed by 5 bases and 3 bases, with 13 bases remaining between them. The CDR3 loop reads CATSPSRGDYGYTF. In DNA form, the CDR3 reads TGTGCCACCAGCCCTAGCAGGGGAGACTATGGCTACACCTTC.

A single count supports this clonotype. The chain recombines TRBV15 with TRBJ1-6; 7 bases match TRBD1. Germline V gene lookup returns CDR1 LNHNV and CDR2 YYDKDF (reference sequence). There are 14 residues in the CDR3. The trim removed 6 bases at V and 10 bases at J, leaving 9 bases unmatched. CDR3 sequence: CATRGDREGSPLHF. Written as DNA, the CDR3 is TGTGCCACCAGGGGAGACAGGGAGGGGTCACCCCTCCACTTT.

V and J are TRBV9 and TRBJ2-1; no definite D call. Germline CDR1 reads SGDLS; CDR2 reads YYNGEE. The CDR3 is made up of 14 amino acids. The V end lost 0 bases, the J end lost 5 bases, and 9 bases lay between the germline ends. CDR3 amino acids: CASSVGARNNEQFF. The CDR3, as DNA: TGTGCCAGCAGCGTAGGGGCAAGGAACAATGAGCAGTTCTTC.

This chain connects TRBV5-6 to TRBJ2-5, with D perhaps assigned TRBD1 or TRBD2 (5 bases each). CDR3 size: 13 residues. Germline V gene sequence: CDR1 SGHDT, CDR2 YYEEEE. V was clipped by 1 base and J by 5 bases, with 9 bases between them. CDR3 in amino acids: CASSLWGTETQYF. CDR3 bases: TGTGCCAGCAGCTTGTGGGGGACGGAGACCCAGTACTTC.

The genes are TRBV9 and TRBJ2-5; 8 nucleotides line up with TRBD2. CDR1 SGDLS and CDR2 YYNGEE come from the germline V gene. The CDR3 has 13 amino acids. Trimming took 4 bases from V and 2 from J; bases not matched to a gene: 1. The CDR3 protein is CASSPSGQETQYF. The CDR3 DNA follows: TGTGCCAGCAGCCCTAGCGGGCAAGAGACCCAGTACTTC.

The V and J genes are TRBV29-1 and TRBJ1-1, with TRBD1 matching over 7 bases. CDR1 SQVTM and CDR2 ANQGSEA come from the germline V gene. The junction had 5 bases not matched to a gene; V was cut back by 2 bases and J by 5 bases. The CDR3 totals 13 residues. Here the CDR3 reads CSVESRDRTEAFF. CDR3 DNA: TGCAGCGTTGAAAGTAGGGACAGAACTGAAGCTTTCTTT.

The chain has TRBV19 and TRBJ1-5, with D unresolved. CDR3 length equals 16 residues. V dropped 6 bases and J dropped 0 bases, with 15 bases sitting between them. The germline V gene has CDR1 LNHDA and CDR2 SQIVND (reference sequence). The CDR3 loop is CASSRPGIPSNQPQHF. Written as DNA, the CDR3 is TGTGCCAGTAGCCGACCTGGGATACCTAGCAATCAGCCCCAGCATTTT.

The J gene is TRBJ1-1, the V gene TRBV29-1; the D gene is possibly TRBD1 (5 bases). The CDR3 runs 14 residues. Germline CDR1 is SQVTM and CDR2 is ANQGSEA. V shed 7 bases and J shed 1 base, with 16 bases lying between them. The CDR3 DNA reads TGCAGCGGGACCAGGGTGGGGTCGAACACTGAAGCTTTCTTT. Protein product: CSGTRVGSNTEAFF.

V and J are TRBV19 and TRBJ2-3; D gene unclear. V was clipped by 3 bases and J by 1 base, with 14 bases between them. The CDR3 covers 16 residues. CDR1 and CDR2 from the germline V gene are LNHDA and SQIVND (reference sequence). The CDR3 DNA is TGTGCCAGTAGTATTCACCCGTTTCCCCGCACAGATACGCAGTATTTT. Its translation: CASSIHPFPRTDTQYF.

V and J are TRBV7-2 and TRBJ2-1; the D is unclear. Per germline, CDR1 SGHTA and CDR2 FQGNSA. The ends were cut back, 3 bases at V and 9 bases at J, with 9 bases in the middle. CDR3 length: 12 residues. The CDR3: CASSLSRVEQFF. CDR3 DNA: TGTGCCAGCAGCTTGAGTCGGGTTGAGCAGTTCTTC.

CDR3 sequence reads: CSIRQTGETQYF. The CDR3 DNA follows: TGCAGCATCAGACAGACGGGGGAGACCCAGTACTTC. This chain connects TRBV29-1 to TRBJ2-5; D possibly uses TRBD1 or TRBD2 (5 bases each). Trimming pared 8 bases from V and 5 bases from J, leaving 15 bases between. Germline CDR1 reads SQVTM; CDR2 reads ANQGSEA. The CDR3 totals 12 residues.

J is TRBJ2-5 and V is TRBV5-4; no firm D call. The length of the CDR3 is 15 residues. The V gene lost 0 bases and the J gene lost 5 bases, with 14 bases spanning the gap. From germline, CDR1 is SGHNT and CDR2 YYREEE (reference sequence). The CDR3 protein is CASSLASEPRETQYF. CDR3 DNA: TGTGCCAGCAGCTTGGCTTCGGAGCCGAGGGAGACCCAGTACTTC. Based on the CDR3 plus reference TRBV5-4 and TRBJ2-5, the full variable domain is ETGVTQSPTHLIKTRGQQVTLRCSSQSGHNTVSWYQQALGQGPQFIFQYYREEENGRGNFPPRFSGLQFPNYSSELNVNALELDDSALYLCASSLASEPRETQYFGPGTRLLVL.

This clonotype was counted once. CDR3 bases: TGTGCCAGCACCCTCGACCCCCTAGCGTTTCTCGGGGAGACCCAGTACTTC. Translation: CASTLDPLAFLGETQYF. This chain uses TRBV2 with TRBJ2-5; TRBD2 is a possible D gene (6 bases). Germline CDR1 reads SNHLY; CDR2 reads FYNNEI. This CDR3 is 17 amino acids long. V was cut by 7 bases and J by 5 bases, with 26 bases left in between.

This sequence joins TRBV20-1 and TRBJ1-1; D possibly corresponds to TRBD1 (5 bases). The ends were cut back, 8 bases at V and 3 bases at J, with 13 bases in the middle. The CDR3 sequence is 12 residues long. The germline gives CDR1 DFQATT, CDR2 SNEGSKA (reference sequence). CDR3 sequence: CSSRGGDTEAFF. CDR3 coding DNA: TGCAGTTCTCGCGGGGGGGACACTGAAGCTTTCTTT.

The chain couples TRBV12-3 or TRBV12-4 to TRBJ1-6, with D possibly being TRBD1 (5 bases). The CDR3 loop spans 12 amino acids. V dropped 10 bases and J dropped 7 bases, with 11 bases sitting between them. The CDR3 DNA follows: TGTGCCACCGTGGGGGGAAATTCACCCCTCCACTTT. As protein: CATVGGNSPLHF.

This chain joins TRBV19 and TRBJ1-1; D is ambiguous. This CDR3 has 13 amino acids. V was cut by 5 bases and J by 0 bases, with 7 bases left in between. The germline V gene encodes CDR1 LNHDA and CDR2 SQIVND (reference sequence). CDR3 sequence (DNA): TGTGCCAGTAGTGAGGCTTTGAACACTGAAGCTTTCTTT. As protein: CASSEALNTEAFF.

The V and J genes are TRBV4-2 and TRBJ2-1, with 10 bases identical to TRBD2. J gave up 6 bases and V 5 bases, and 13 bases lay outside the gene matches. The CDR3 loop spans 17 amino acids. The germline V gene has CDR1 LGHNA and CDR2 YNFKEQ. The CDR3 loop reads CASSTRPWSGGGNEQFF. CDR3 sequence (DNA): TGTGCCAGCAGCACAAGACCTTGGAGCGGGGGGGGCAATGAGCAGTTCTTC.

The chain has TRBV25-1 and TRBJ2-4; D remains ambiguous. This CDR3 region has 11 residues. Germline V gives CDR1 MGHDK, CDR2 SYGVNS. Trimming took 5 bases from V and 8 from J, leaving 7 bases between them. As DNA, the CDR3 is TGTGCCAGCAGTACTGGAGACATTCAGTACTTC. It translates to CASSTGDIQYF.

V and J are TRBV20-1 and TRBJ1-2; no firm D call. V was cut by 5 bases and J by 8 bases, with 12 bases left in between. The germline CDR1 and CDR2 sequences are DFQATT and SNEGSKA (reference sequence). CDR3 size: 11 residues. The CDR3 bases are TGCAGTGCTCCCTTTCTGGGGGGCTACACCTTC. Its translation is CSAPFLGGYTF.